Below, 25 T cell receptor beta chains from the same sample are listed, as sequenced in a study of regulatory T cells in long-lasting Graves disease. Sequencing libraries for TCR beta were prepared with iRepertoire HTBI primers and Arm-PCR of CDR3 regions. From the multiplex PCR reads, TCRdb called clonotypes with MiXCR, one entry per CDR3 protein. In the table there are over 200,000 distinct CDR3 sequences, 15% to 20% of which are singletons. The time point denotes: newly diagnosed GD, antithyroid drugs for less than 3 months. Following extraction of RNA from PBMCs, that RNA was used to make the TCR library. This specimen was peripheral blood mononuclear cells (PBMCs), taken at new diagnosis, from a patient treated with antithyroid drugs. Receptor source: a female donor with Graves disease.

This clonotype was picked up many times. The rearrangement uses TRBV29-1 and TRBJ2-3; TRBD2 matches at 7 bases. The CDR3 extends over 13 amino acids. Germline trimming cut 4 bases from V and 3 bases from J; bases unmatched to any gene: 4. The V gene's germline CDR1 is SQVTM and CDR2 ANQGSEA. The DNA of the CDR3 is TGCAGCGTTGGGGGGGGGTTAACAGATACGCAGTATTTT. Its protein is CSVGGGLTDTQYF.

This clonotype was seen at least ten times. The CDR3 region is CASRGTGDNYGYTF. CDR3 coding DNA: TGTGCCAGCAGGGGGACAGGCGATAACTATGGCTACACCTTC. V usage is TRBV6-1 and J usage is TRBJ1-2; 8 nucleotides line up with TRBD1. Germline CDR1 reads MNHNS; CDR2 reads SASEGT. This CDR3 has 14 residues. The V and J ends lost 6 bases and 1 base, in that order; junction bases with no gene match: 4.

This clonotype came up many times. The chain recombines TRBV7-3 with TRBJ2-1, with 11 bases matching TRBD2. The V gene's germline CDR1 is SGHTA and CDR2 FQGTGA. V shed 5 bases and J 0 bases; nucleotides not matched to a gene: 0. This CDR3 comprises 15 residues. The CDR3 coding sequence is TGTGCCAGCAGCGGACTAGCGGGCTCCTACAATGAGCAGTTCTTC. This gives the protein CASSGLAGSYNEQFF. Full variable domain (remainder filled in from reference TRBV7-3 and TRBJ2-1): GAGVSQTPSNKVTEKGKYVELRCDPISGHTALYWYRQSLGQGPEFLIYFQGTGAADDSGLPNDRFFAVRPEGSVSTLKIQRTERGDSAVYLCASSGLAGSYNEQFFGPGTRLTVL.

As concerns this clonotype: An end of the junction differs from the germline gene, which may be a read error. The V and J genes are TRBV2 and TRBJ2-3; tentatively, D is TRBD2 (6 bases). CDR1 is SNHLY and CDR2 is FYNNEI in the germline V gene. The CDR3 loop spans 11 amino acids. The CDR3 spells CASSEWGVAYF. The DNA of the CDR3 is TGTGCCAGCAGTGAATGGGGGGTGGCGTACTTC. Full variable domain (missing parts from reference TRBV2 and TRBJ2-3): EPEVTQTPSHQVTQMGQEVILRCVPISNHLYFYWYRQILGQKVEFLVSFYNNEISEKSEIFDDQFSVERPDGSNFTLKIRSTKLEDSAMYFCASSEWGVAYFGPGTRLTVL.

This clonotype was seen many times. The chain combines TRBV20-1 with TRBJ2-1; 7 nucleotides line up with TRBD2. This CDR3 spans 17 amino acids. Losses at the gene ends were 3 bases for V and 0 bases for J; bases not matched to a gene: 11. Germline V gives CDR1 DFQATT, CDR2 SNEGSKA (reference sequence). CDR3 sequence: CSARGVGGRGSYNEQFF. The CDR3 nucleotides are TGCAGTGCTAGGGGGGTGGGCGGGAGAGGCTCCTACAATGAGCAGTTCTTC.

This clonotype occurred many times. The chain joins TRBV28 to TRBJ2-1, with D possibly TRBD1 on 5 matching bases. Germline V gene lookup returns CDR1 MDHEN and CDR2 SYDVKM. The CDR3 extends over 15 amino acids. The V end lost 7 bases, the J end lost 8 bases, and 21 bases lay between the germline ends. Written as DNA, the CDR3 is TGTGCCAGCACCCTGGACCTCCAGGGATTAGATGAGCAGTTCTTC. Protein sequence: CASTLDLQGLDEQFF. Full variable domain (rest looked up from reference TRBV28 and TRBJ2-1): DVKVTQSSRYLVKRTGEKVFLECVQDMDHENMFWYRQDPGLGLRLIYFSYDVKMKEKGDIPEGYSVSREKKERFSLILESASTNQTSMYLCASTLDLQGLDEQFFGPGTRLTVL.

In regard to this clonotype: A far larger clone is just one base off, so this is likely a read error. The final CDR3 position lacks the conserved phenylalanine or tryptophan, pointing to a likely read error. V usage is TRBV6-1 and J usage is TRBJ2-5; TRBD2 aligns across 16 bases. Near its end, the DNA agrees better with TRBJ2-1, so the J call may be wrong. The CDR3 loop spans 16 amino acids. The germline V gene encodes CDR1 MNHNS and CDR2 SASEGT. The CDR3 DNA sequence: TGTGCCAGCTGGGGACTAGCGGGAGGGATTGGAAATGAGCAGTTCCTC. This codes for CASWGLAGGIGNEQFL.

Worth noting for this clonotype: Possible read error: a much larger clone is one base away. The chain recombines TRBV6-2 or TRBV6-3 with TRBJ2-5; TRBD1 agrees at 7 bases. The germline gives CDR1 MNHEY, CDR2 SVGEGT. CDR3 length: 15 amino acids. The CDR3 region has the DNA TGTGCCAGCGGTTACTCGACAGGGTTCCAAGAGACCCAGTACTTC. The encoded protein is CASGYSTGFQETQYF.

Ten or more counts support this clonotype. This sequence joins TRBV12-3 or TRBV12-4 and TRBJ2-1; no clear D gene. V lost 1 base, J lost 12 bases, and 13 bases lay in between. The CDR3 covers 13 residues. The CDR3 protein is CASSLEYRDRQFF. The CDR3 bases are TGTGCCAGCAGTTTAGAGTATAGGGATCGGCAGTTCTTC.

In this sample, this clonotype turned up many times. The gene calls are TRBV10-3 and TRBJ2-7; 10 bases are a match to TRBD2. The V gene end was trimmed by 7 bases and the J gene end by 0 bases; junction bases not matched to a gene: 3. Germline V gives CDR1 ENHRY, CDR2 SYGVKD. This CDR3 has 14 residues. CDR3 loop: CAIMGTSDSYEQYF. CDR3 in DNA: TGTGCCATCATGGGGACTAGCGACTCCTACGAGCAGTACTTC.

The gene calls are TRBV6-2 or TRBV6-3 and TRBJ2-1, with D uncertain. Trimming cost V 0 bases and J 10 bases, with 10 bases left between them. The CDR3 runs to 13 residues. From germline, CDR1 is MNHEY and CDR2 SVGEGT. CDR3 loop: CASSYSAVREQFF. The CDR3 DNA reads TGTGCCAGCAGTTACTCGGCAGTTCGGGAGCAGTTCTTC.

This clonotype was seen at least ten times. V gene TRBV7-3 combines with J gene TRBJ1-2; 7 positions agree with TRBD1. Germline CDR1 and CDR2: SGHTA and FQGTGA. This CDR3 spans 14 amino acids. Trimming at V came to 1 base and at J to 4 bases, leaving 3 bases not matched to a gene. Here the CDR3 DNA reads TGTGCCAGCAGCTTAAATCCAGGGGGCTATGGCTACACCTTC. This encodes CASSLNPGGYGYTF.

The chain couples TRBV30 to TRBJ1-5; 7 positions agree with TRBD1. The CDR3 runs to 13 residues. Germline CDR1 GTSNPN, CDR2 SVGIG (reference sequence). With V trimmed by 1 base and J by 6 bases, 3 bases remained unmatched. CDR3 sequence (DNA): TGTGCCTGGAGTGGACAGGGTATTCAGCCCCAGCATTTT. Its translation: CAWSGQGIQPQHF. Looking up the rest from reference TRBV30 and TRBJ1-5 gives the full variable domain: SQTIHQWPATLVQPVGSPLSLECTVEGTSNPNLYWYRQAAGRGLQLLFYSVGIGQISSEVPQNLSASRPQDRQFILSSKKLLLSDSGFYLCAWSGQGIQPQHFGDGTRLSIL.

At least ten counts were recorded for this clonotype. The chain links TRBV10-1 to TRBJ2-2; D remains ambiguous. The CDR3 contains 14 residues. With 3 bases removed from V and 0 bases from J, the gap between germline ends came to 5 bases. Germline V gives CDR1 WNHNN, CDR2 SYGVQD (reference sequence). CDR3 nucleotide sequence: TGCGCCAGCAGTGACCGATCGAACACCGGGGAGCTGTTTTTT. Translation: CASSDRSNTGELFF.

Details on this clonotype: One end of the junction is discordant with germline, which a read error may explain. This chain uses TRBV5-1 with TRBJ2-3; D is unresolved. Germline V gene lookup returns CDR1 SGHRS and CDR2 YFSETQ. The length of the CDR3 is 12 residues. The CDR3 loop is CASSLTSDMQYF. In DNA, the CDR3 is TGCGCCAGCAGCTTAACTTCAGATATGCAGTATTTT. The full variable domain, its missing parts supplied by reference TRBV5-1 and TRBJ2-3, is KAGVTQTPRYLIKTRGQQVTLSCSPISGHRSVSWYQQTPGQGLQFLFEYFSETQRNKGNFPGRFSGRQFSNSRSEMNVSTLELGDSALYLCASSLTSDMQYFGPGTRLTVL.

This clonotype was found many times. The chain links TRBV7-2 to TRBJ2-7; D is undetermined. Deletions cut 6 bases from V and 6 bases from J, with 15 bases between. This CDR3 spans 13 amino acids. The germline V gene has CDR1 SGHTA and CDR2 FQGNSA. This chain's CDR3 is CASRGRKGSEQYF. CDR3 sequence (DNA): TGTGCCAGCAGGGGAAGGAAGGGATCCGAGCAGTACTTC.

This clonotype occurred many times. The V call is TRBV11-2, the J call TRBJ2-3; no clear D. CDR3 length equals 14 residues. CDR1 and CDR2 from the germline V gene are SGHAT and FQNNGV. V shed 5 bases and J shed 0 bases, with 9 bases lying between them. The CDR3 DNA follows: TGTGCCAGCAGCCGTCGGGCCAGCACAGATACGCAGTATTTT. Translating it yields CASSRRASTDTQYF. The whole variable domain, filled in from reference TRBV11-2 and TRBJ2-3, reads EAGVAQSPRYKIIEKRQSVAFWCNPISGHATLYWYQQILGQGPKLLIQFQNNGVVDDSQLPKDRFSAERLKGVDSTLKIQPAKLEDSAVYLCASSRRASTDTQYFGPGTRLTVL.

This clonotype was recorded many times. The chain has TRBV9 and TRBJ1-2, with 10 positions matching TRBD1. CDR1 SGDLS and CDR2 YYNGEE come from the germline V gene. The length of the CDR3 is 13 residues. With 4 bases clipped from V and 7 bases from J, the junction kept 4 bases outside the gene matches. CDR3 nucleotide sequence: TGTGCCAGCAGCCCCGACAGGGGGCCTGGCTACACCTTC. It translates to CASSPDRGPGYTF.

The CDR3 reads CASGPGLGAGADTQYF. CDR3 coding DNA: TGTGCCAGCGGCCCGGGACTAGGCGCGGGGGCAGATACGCAGTATTTT. This chain connects TRBV28 to TRBJ2-3, with 8 positions matching TRBD2. The germline CDR1 and CDR2 sequences are MDHEN and SYDVKM. V lost 8 bases to trimming and J lost 4 bases; unmatched junction nucleotides: 14. The CDR3 runs 16 residues.

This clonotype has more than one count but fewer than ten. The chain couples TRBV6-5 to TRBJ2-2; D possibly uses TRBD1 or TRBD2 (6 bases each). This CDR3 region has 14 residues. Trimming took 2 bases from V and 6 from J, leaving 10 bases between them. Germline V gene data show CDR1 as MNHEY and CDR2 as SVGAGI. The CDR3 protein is CASSYRGRAGELFF. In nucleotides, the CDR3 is TGTGCCAGCAGTTACCGGGGGCGGGCCGGGGAGCTGTTTTTT.

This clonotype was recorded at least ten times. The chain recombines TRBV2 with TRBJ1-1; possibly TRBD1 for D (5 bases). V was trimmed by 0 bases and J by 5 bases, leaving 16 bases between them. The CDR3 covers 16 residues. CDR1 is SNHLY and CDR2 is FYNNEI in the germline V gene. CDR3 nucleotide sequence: TGTGCCAGCAGTGAAGCGCTTGGCAGGGTGCGAACTGAAGCTTTCTTT. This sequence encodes CASSEALGRVRTEAFF.

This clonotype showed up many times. This CDR3 reads CASTFEPRDTGELFF. DNA of the CDR3: TGCGCCAGCACGTTTGAACCGAGGGACACCGGGGAGCTGTTTTTT. The chain joins TRBV5-1 to TRBJ2-2; D perhaps matches TRBD2 (5 bases). Germline CDR1 and CDR2: SGHRS and YFSETQ. CDR3 size: 15 residues. Trimming removed 6 bases from V and 3 bases from J, with 15 bases in between.

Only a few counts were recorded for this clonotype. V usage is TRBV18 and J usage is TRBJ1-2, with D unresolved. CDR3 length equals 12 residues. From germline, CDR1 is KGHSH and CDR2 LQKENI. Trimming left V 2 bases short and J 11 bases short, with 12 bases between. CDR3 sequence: CASSPGSLLYTF. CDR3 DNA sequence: TGTGCCAGCTCACCAGGAAGCCTATTATACACCTTC.

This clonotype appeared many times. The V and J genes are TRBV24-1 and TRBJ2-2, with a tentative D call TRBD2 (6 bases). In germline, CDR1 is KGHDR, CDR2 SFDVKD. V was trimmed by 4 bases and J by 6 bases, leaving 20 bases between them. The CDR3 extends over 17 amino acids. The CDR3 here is CATSDSGREASAGELFF. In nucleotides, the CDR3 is TGTGCCACCAGTGACTCCGGGCGGGAAGCGTCCGCCGGGGAGCTGTTTTTT.

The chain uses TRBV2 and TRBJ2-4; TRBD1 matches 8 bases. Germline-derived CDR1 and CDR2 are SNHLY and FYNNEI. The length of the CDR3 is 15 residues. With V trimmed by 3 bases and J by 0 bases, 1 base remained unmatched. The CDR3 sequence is CASSEDRVAKNIQYF. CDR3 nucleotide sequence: TGTGCCAGCAGTGAGGACAGGGTAGCCAAAAACATTCAGTACTTC.